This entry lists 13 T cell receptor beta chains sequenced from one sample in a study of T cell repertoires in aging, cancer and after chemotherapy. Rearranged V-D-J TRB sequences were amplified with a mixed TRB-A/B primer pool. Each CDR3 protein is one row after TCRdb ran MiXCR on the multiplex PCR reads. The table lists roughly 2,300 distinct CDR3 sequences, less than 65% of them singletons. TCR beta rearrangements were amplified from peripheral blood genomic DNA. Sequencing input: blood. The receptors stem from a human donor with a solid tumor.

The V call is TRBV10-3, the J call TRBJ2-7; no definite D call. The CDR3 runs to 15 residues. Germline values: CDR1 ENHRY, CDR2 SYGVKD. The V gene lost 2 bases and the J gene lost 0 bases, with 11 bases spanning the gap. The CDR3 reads CAISEVGLSSYEQYF. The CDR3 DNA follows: TGTGCCATCAGTGAGGTGGGCCTAAGCTCCTACGAGCAGTACTTC.

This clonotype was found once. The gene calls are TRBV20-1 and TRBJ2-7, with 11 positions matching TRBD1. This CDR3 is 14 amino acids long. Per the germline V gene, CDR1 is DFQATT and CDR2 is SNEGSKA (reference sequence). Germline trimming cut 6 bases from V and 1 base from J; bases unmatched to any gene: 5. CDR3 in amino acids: CSAPGTGGSYEQYF. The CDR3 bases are TGCAGTGCACCAGGGACAGGGGGTTCCTACGAGCAGTACTTC.

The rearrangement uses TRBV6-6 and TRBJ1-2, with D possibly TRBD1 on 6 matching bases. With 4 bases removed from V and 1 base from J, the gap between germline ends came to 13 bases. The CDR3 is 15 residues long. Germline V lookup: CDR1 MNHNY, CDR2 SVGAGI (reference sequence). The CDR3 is CASSLQGAGNYGYTF. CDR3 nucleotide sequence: TGTGCCAGCAGTTTACAGGGCGCGGGTAACTATGGCTACACCTTC.

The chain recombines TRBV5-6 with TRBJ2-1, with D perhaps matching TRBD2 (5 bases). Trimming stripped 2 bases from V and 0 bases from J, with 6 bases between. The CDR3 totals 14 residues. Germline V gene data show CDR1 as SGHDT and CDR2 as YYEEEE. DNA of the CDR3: TGTGCCAGCAGCTTAGGGAGCTCCTACAATGAGCAGTTCTTC. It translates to CASSLGSSYNEQFF.

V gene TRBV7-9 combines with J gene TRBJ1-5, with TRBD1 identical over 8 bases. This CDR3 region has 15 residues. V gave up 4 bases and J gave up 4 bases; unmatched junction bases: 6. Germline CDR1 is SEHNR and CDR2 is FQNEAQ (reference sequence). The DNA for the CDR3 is TGTGCCAGCAGCTGGGGGACAGGTCGGAATCAGCCCCAGCATTTT. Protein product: CASSWGTGRNQPQHF.

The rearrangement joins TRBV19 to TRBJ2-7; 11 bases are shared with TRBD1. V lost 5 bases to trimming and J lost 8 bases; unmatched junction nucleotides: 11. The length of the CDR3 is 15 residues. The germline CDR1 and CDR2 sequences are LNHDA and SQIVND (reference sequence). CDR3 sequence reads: CASSSPGGQGGKQYF. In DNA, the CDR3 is TGTGCCAGTAGTTCTCCAGGGGGACAGGGGGGTAAGCAGTACTTC.

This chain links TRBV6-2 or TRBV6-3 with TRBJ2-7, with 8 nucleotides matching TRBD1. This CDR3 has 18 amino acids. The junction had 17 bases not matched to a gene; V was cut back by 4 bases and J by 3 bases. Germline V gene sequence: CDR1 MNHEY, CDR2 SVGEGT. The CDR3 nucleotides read TGTGCCAGCAGTTTGTCGGGACAGGCGCCCACTTGGGACTACGAGCAGTACTTC. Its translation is CASSLSGQAPTWDYEQYF.

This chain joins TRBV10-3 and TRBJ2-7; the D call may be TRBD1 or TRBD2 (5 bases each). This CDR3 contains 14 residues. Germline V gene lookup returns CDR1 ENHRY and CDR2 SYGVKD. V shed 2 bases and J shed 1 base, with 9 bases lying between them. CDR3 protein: CAISEGTLSYEQYF. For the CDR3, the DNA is TGTGCCATCAGTGAGGGGACCCTATCCTACGAGCAGTACTTC.

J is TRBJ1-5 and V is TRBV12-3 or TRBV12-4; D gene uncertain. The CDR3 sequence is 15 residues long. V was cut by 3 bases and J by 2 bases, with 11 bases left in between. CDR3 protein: CASSFGSPGNQPQHF. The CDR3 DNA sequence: TGTGCCAGCAGTTTTGGCAGTCCTGGCAATCAGCCCCAGCATTTT.

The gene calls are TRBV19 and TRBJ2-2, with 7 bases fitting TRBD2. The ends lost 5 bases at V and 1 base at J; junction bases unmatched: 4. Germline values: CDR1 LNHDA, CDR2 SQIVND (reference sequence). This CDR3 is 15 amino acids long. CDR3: CASSSGRGNTGELFF. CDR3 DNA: TGTGCCAGTAGTTCAGGGAGGGGGAACACCGGGGAGCTGTTTTTT.

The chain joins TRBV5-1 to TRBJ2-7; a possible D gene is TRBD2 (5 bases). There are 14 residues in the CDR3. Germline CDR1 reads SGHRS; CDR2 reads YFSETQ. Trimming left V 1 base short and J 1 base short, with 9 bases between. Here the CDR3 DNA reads TGCGCCAGCAGCTTGCCTAGCTCATCCTACGAGCAGTACTTC. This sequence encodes CASSLPSSSYEQYF.

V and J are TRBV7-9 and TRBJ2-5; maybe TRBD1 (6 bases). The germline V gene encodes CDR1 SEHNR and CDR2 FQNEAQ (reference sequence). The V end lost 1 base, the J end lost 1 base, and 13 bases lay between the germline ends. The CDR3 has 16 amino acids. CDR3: CASSLVLNRAQETQYF. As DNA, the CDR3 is TGTGCCAGCAGCTTAGTTTTAAACAGGGCCCAAGAGACCCAGTACTTC.

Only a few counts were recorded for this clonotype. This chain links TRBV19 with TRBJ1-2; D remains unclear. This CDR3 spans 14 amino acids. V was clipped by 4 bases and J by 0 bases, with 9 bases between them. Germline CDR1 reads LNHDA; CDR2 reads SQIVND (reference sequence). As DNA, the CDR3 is TGTGCCAGTAGTACCCTCACATCTAACTATGGCTACACCTTC. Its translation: CASSTLTSNYGYTF. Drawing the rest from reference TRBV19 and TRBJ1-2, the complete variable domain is DGGITQSPKYLFRKEGQNVTLSCEQNLNHDAMYWYRQDPGQGLRLIYYSQIVNDFQKGDIAEGYSVSREKKESFPLTVTSAQKNPTAFYLCASSTLTSNYGYTFGSGTRLTVV.